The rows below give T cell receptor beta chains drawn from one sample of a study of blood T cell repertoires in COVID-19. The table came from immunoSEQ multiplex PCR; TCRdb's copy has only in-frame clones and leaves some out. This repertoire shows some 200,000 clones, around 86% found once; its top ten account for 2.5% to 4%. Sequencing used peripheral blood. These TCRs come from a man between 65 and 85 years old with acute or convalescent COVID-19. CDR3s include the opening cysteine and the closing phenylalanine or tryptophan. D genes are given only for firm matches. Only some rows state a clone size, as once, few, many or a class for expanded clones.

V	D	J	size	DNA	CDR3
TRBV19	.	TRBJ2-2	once	TGTGCCAGTAGTAACCTAGGGGGACCCGGGGAGCTGTTTTTT	CASSNLGGPGELFF
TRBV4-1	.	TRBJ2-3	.	TGCGCCAGCAGCTCACCGAAGCGGGCCGCGGTAGATACGCAGTATTTT	CASSSPKRAAVDTQYF
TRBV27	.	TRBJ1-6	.	TGTGCCAGCAGTCGCTTCCCAGAGAGGAATTCACCCCTCCACTTT	CASSRFPERNSPLHF
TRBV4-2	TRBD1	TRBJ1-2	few	TGTGCCAGCAGCCTGAGGGACAGTAATAACTATGGCTACACCTTC	CASSLRDSNNYGYTF
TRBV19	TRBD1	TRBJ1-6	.	TGTGCCAGTAGCTACGGGACAGGGTATCAATCACCCCTCCACTTT	CASSYGTGYQSPLHF
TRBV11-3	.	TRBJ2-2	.	TGTGCCAGCAGCTTAGTTACAGGCTTTCCCACCGGGGAGCTGTTTTTT	CASSLVTGFPTGELFF
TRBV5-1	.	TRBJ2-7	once	TGCGCCAGCAGCTTTGGCAGAACCTACGAGCAGTACTTC	CASSFGRTYEQYF
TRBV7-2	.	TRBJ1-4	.	TGTGCCAGCAGCTGGGGGGGGGCAGTCAGTAATGAAAAACTGTTTTTT	CASSWGGAVSNEKLFF
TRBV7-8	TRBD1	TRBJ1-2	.	TGTGCCAGCAGCTGGGACAGGGGAACGGGCTACACCTTC	CASSWDRGTGYTF
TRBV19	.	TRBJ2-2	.	TGTGCCAGTAGTATCGAGGCCGGGGAGCTGTTTTTT	CASSIEAGELFF
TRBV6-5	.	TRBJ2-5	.	TGTGCCAGCAGTAAGCGACAGCAACAAGAGACCCAGTACTTC	CASSKRQQQETQYF
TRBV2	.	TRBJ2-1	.	TGTGCCAGCTGTCGGACTGGCATTAAAGGCTCCTACAATGAGCAGTTCTTC	CASCRTGIKGSYNEQFF
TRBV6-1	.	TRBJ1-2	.	TGTGCCAGCAGTGAAACCCCCAGGCCTGGCTATGGCTACACCTTC	CASSETPRPGYGYTF
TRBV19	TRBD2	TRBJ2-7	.	TGTGCCAGTAGTTCCCGGAGGGAGCGGGGGCCGCCCTACGAGCAGTACTTC	CASSSRRERGPPYEQYF